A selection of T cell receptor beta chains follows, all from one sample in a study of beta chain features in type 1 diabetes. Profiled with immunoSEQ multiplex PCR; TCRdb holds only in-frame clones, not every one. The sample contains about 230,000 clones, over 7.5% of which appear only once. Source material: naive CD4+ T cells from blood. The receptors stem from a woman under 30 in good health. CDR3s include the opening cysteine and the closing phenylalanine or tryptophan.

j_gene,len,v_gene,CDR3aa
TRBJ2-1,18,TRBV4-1,CASSQVFGSRQADNEQFF
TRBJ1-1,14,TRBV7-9,CASSLGQGDTEAFF
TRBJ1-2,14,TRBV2,CASSRGGQNYGYTF
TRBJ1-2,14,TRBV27,CASSFWGQDYGYTF
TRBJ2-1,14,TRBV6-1,CASSTKTSGSKQFF
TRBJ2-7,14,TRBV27,CASRLRGTEDEQYF
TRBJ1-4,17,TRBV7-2,CASSLVAGGLRGQKLFF
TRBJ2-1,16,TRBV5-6,CASSDEGRSSYNEQFF
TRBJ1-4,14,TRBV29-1,CSVEDTGEDEKLFF
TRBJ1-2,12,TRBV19,CASSPRRDNPHF
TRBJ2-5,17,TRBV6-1,CASSEAWGLPQAETQYF
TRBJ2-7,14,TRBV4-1,CASSQASSNYEQYF
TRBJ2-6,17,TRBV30,CAWSRTALSSGANVLTF
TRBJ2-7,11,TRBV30,CAHDFSGRQYF
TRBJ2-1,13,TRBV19,CASGQGTYNEQFF
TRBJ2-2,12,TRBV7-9,CASTPGIGELFF
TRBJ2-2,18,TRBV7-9,CASSLLPSGKANTGELFF
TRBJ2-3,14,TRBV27,CASSKWQGIDTQYF
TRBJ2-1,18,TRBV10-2,CASSDPLRTHSSYNEQFF
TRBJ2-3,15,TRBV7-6,CASSLAGGRTDTQYF
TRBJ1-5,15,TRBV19,CASSIGGGVDQPQHF
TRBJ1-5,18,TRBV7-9,CASSLVLNGLHLGQPQHF
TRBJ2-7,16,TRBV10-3,CASGTSGRATSYEQYF
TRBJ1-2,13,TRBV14,CASSLRPGGGYTF